This T cell receptor (beta chain) was documented in a study of cytomegalovirus exposure and HLA in healthy donors. About the research overall: Counted in an early data release were roughly 81 million unique TCRs from HLA-typed donors. Findings and limits, study-wide: Through in vitro validation, three CMV-associated chains were shown to be specific for CMV antigens.

In regard to this clone: Antigen unknown.

This CDR3 is built from 16 residues. Germline trimming cut 2 bases from V and 2 bases from J; bases unmatched to any gene: 8. From germline, CDR1 is SGDLS and CDR2 YYNGEE. PCR primers comprised 60 Vbeta and 13 Jbeta primers. Data came from immunoSEQ multiplex PCR; TCRdb stores just in-frame clones and leaves some out. Among 70,000 to 85,000 clones, about 64% were seen once, and the ten largest hold approximately 5.8%. Sequenced input: PBMCs. V and J are TRBV9 and TRBJ2-5; TRBD1 matches 8 bases. This TCR came from a man aged 25-45 years in good health and CMV-seropositive. CDR3 amino acids: CASSVGRGRNQETQYF. The DNA of the CDR3 is TGTGCCAGCAGCGTTGGCAGGGGGCGAAATCAAGAGACCCAGTACTTC.